Described below is a single TCR beta chain sequence and its context. Its antigen remains unknown. This CDR3 spans 14 amino acids. The V gene's germline CDR1 is MNHEY and CDR2 SVGAGI. A roughly 2.5 ml blood sample was drawn per donor. The data were obtained in a study of monozygotic twins with inflammatory bowel disease. TCRdb re-called the 5' RACE reads, yielding one record per CDR3 amino acid sequence without DNA. The sample holds about 200,000 distinct CDR3 sequences. Overall study results and limits: The sharing of clonotypes with others was lower in IBD patients than in healthy twins, especially with disease activity. Ultimately, a single strong signal or clonotype associated with IBD was not supported.

The sequence was collected from a human donor with ulcerative colitis or Crohn's disease, or a healthy co-twin of an affected twin (not recorded which). This rearrangement joins TRBV6-5 to TRBJ2-3; TCRdb selects TRBD1, and the lack of DNA leaves this call unchecked. Input material: blood. CDR3 sequence reads: CASSFRQGADTQYF.